A selection of T cell receptor beta chains follows, all from one sample in a study of OX40 agonist ivuxolimab in advanced cancers. TCRdb's copy holds only in-frame clones and misses some; the assay was immunoSEQ multiplex PCR. The data hold some 68,000 clones, with 88% observed a single time. The specimen comprised CD4+ or CD8+ T cells sorted from blood, sampled in a trial of the OX40 agonist ivuxolimab. The receptors here all came from an adult with an advanced solid tumor such as melanoma, head and neck, liver or kidney cancer. The CDR3 runs from the conserved cysteine through the conserved F or W. The D gene is left open where the match is weak. The listing skips clone size in some rows; elsewhere it reads once, few, many or a size class.

- | TRBJ1-3 | TRBV6-6 | - | TGTGCCAGCAGTGACTCGGACATGAGCTCTGGAAACACCATATATTTT | CASSDSDMSSGNTIYF
- | TRBJ1-2 | TRBV28 | - | TGTGCCAGCAGTTTGGGCCCAGGCCACTATGGCTACACCTTC | CASSLGPGHYGYTF
- | TRBJ2-5 | TRBV7-7 | TRBD1 | TGTGCCAGCAGCCCTTGGACAGGGGGCTTAGAGACCCAGTACTTC | CASSPWTGGLETQYF
- | TRBJ2-5 | TRBV15 | TRBD2 | TGTGCCACCAGCAGAGGGGCCGGGACTAAGGCACAGGCAGAGACCCAGTACTTC | CATSRGAGTKAQAETQYF
- | TRBJ2-1 | TRBV29-1 | TRBD2 | TGCAGCGCGTCAATAGCGGGAGTTGGAAATGAGCAGTTCTTC | CSASIAGVGNEQFF
- | TRBJ2-7 | TRBV10-3 | - | TGTGCCATCAGTGAAAGCTCCTACGAGCAGTACTTC | CAISESSYEQYF
- | TRBJ2-4 | TRBV5-4 | TRBD1 | TGTGCCAGCAGCAGCCCCCGACAGGGTCGATTAGCCAAAAACATTCAGTACTTC | CASSSPRQGRLAKNIQYF
- | TRBJ1-4 | TRBV11-3 | - | TGTGCCAGCAGCCCGCCCAGATCAACTAATGAAAAACTGTTTTTT | CASSPPRSTNEKLFF
- | TRBJ2-3 | TRBV9 | TRBD2 | TGTGCCAGCAGCGGACCGGGGCTAGCGGGGCAGTATTTT | CASSGPGLAGQYF
- | TRBJ2-2 | TRBV5-6 | - | TGTGCCAGCAGCTTGGATGGGGCCACCGGGGAGCTGTTTTTT | CASSLDGATGELFF
- | TRBJ2-2 | TRBV19 | - | TGTGCCAGTAGAGGTGGCGGGGAGCTGTTTTTT | CASRGGGELFF
- | TRBJ2-1 | TRBV18 | - | TGTGCCAGCTCACCACCTCGAGGGGAAGGACCCTCCTACAATGAGCAGTTCTTC | CASSPPRGEGPSYNEQFF
- | TRBJ1-1 | TRBV4-1 | TRBD1 | TGCGCCAGCAGCCTTGATAACAGGGGCGAGAACACTGAAGCTTTCTTT | CASSLDNRGENTEAFF
- | TRBJ2-2 | TRBV11-2 | - | TGTGCCAGCAGCTTAGTCACCGGGGAGCTGTTTTTT | CASSLVTGELFF
- | TRBJ2-1 | TRBV18 | - | TGTGCCAGCTCAGAGTCTGATGAGCAGTTCTTC | CASSESDEQFF
once | TRBJ2-7 | TRBV28 | TRBD1 | TGTGCCAGCAGTACACCGGGACAGGGGAGCTCCTACGAGCAGTACTTC | CASSTPGQGSSYEQYF
- | TRBJ2-3 | TRBV10-1 | TRBD2 | TGCGCCAGCAGTGAAGCTAGCGGGGGCCTCCGAGATACGCAGTATTTT | CASSEASGGLRDTQYF
- | TRBJ2-2 | TRBV6-1 | - | TGTGCCAGCAGTGTCCGAAACACCGGGGAGCTGTTTTTT | CASSVRNTGELFF
- | TRBJ2-5 | TRBV9 | - | TGTGCCAGCAGCGTAGGTGAAGAGACCCAGTACTTC | CASSVGEETQYF
- | TRBJ1-2 | TRBV5-6 | - | TGTGCCAGCAGCTTGGAGGGCAGGTCCACCTATGGCTACACCTTC | CASSLEGRSTYGYTF
- | TRBJ2-5 | TRBV7-7 | - | TGTGCCAGCAGCTTAGGGCAGCAAGAGACCCAGTACTTC | CASSLGQQETQYF
- | TRBJ2-7 | TRBV12-2 | - | TGTGCAAGTCGCTCACAGAGGCTCGGACAGGGGCAGGGCGAGCAGTACTTC | CASRSQRLGQGQGEQYF
- | TRBJ2-2 | TRBV11-3 | TRBD2 | TGTGCCAGCAGCTTGAGTGGGGGGGCCGGGGAGCTGTTTTTT | CASSLSGGAGELFF
- | TRBJ2-1 | TRBV7-7 | - | TGTGCTAGCAGCTTCACCCTAAGCAATGAGCAGTTCTTC | CASSFTLSNEQFF
- | TRBJ2-7 | TRBV30 | - | TGTGCCTGGAGTGTTTTGTCCTACGAGCAGTACTTC | CAWSVLSYEQYF
once | TRBJ2-7 | TRBV28 | TRBD1 | TGTGCCAGCAGTACCCTCGGCAACAGGGGTGGCGAGCAGTACTTC | CASSTLGNRGGEQYF
- | TRBJ2-1 | TRBV5-1 | TRBD1 | TGCGCCAGCAAAGGGACAGGGGACAATGAGCAGTTCTTC | CASKGTGDNEQFF
- | TRBJ1-1 | TRBV18 | - | TGTGCCAGCTCACCACAAGACGGGACTGAAGCTTTCTTT | CASSPQDGTEAFF
- | TRBJ1-1 | TRBV18 | TRBD1 | TGTGCCAGCTCACTTAGTCGGGACAGGGGAAACACTGAAGCTTTCTTT | CASSLSRDRGNTEAFF
- | TRBJ1-4 | TRBV6-1 | - | TGTGCCAGCAGTGCATTATGGGTAGGACTTTCCACAACTAATGAAAAACTGTTTTTT | CASSALWVGLSTTNEKLFF
- | TRBJ1-6 | TRBV28 | - | TGTGCCAGCAGTTTGCCAGGGAATTCACCCCTCCACTTT | CASSLPGNSPLHF
- | TRBJ2-2 | TRBV4-2 | - | TGTGCCAGCAGCCAATTGCAGGGGAACACCGGGGAGCTGTTTTTT | CASSQLQGNTGELFF
few | TRBJ1-1 | TRBV7-3 | TRBD1 | TGTGCCAGCAGCCTCGACAGGGACACTGAAGCTTTCTTT | CASSLDRDTEAFF
- | TRBJ1-1 | TRBV11-3 | - | TGTGCCAGCAGCTTATCCGGGGGGGTAAAAGCTTTCTTT | CASSLSGGVKAFF
- | TRBJ1-1 | TRBV29-1 | - | TGCAGCGTTGGGGGCCGGACGAACACTGAAGCTTTCTTT | CSVGGRTNTEAFF
- | TRBJ2-3 | TRBV9 | - | TGTGCCAGCAGCGTAGGCACAGATACGCAGTATTTT | CASSVGTDTQYF
- | TRBJ1-2 | TRBV2 | - | TGTGCCAGCAGTGAAGTACGTATGGCAGGGAATGGCTACACCTTC | CASSEVRMAGNGYTF
- | TRBJ2-3 | TRBV4-3 | - | TGCGCCAGCAGCCAAGAGGTAACGGGGGCCGCCCGTAGGGATGGGGCGCAGTATTTT | CASSQEVTGAARRDGAQYF
once | TRBJ2-3 | TRBV6-6 | - | TGTGCCAGCATCGGGGTCACAGATACGCAGTATTTT | CASIGVTDTQYF
- | TRBJ2-5 | TRBV10-1 | - | TGCGCCAGCAGTGACCAACTTTCCCAGGAGACCCAGTACTTC | CASSDQLSQETQYF
- | TRBJ1-1 | TRBV30 | - | TGTGCCTGGAGTGTACGGGGGGACACTGAAGCTTTCTTT | CAWSVRGDTEAFF
- | TRBJ1-5 | TRBV5-1 | - | TGCGCCAGCAGCTTGAACAGGGATCAGCCCCAGCATTTT | CASSLNRDQPQHF
- | TRBJ2-3 | TRBV10-3 | - | TGTGCCATCAGTGAGTCCGCAGATACGCAGTATTTT | CAISESADTQYF
- | TRBJ2-7 | TRBV29-1 | - | TGCAGCGTTGTTACAGACTACGAGCAGTACTTC | CSVVTDYEQYF
- | TRBJ2-3 | TRBV6-5 | TRBD1 | TGTGCCAGCTCCCCCGGGACAGGGATTGGTACGCAGTATTTT | CASSPGTGIGTQYF
- | TRBJ2-3 | TRBV6-5 | - | TGTGCCAGCAGAAAGGGATTCACAGATACGCAGTATTTT | CASRKGFTDTQYF
- | TRBJ2-7 | TRBV5-5 | - | TGTGCCAGCAGCACCTCGCGGGTCGAGCAGTACTTC | CASSTSRVEQYF
- | TRBJ1-1 | TRBV19 | TRBD1 | TGTGCCAGTAGTGTAACAGGGGCGGACACTGAAGCTTTCTTT | CASSVTGADTEAFF
- | TRBJ2-7 | TRBV19 | - | TGTGCCAGTAGTTCCCAGGGGTGGGACGAGCAGTACTTC | CASSSQGWDEQYF